What follows are 27 T cell receptor beta chains derived from one specimen sequenced in a study of blood T cell repertoires in COVID-19. TCRdb keeps only in-frame clones here, not all; method: immunoSEQ multiplex PCR. This table has approximately 240,000 clones, under 90% appearing once. Source material: peripheral blood. These receptors originate from a woman of 80 years or more with active or convalescent COVID-19.

J is TRBJ2-7 and V is TRBV6-2 or TRBV6-3; 10 positions match TRBD1. This CDR3 is built from 15 residues. V was pared by 0 bases and J by 5 bases, with 4 bases of the junction left unmatched. Germline V gene sequence: CDR1 MNHEY, CDR2 SVGEGT. The CDR3, as DNA: TGTGCCAGCAGTTACTCCGGGACAGGGGCCCACGAGCAGTACTTC. It yields the protein CASSYSGTGAHEQYF.

The chain recombines TRBV4-1 with TRBJ2-1; 7 bases are a match to TRBD2. Trimming removed 4 bases from V and 2 bases from J; junction bases left unmatched: 8. This CDR3 is built from 16 residues. Germline lookup yields CDR1 MGHRA and CDR2 YSYEKL. The CDR3 bases are TGCGCCAGCAGCCCGGTCGGACTAGAGGCCTACAATGAGCAGTTCTTC. Its protein product is CASSPVGLEAYNEQFF.

This clone was detected only a few times. This chain connects TRBV7-9 to TRBJ1-1; possibly TRBD1 for D (6 bases). V lost 7 bases and J lost 6, with 18 bases in between. The CDR3 has 14 residues. The germline V gene encodes CDR1 SEHNR and CDR2 FQNEAQ (reference sequence). CDR3 in amino acids: CASTQNRDSAEAFF. CDR3 sequence (DNA): TGTGCCAGCACGCAAAACAGGGATTCGGCTGAAGCTTTCTTT.

V usage is TRBV27 and J usage is TRBJ1-1; TRBD1 matches 8 bases. The ends lost 5 bases at V and 5 bases at J; junction bases unmatched: 16. This CDR3 spans 17 amino acids. Germline assignment: CDR1 MNHEY and CDR2 SMNVEV (reference sequence). The CDR3 here is CASSPIRPQGARTEAFF. The CDR3 nucleotides read TGTGCCAGCAGTCCGATCCGCCCGCAGGGGGCACGGACTGAAGCTTTCTTT.

V gene TRBV11-2 combines with J gene TRBJ2-7; D call uncertain. Trimming shortened V by 3 bases and J by 5 bases, and 5 bases separated the two germline ends. The CDR3 has 11 residues. The V gene's germline CDR1 is SGHAT and CDR2 FQNNGV. Here the CDR3 DNA reads TGTGCCAGCAGCTTCAATGACGAGCAGTACTTC. Protein product: CASSFNDEQYF.

This chain links TRBV21-1 with TRBJ1-1; whether TRBD1, the table's D call, matches the DNA was not checked. TRBV21-1 is a known pseudogene. CDR3 length equals 16 residues. The CDR3 nucleotides read TGTGCCAGCAGCAAAAGTGGAAAGACACGGTTCACTGAAGCTTTCTTT. Translated: CASSKSGKTRFTEAFF.

This clone was observed a few times. The V gene is TRBV18, the J gene TRBJ1-1, with D uncertain. Germline CDR1 reads KGHSH; CDR2 reads LQKENI. The CDR3 runs to 13 residues. V was cut by 7 bases and J by 1 base, with 10 bases left in between. CDR3 in amino acids: CASFTGGNTEAFF. CDR3 sequence (DNA): TGTGCCAGCTTCACGGGAGGGAACACTGAAGCTTTCTTT.

This clone was observed once. The rearrangement joins TRBV5-5 to TRBJ2-3, with TRBD2 matching 9 bases. The junction had 12 bases not matched to a gene; V was cut back by 4 bases and J by 6 bases. This CDR3 has 16 residues. CDR1 is SGHKS, CDR2 YYEKEE, per germline (reference sequence). The CDR3: CASSILAGEAGDTQYF. The CDR3 nucleotides read TGTGCCAGCAGCATACTAGCGGGCGAAGCGGGGGATACGCAGTATTTT. Using reference TRBV5-5 and TRBJ2-3 for the parts outside the CDR3, the full variable domain is DAGVTQSPTHLIKTRGQQVTLRCSPISGHKSVSWYQQVLGQGPQFIFQYYEKEERGRGNFPDRFSARQFPNYSSELNVNALLLGDSALYLCASSILAGEAGDTQYFGPGTRLTVL.

This clone was seen a few times. The V and J genes are TRBV18 and TRBJ1-1; D unclear. Between the trimmed V and J ends, which lost 4 bases and 1 base, there was a span of 10 bases. CDR3 length equals 14 residues. Germline-derived CDR1 and CDR2 are KGHSH and LQKENI. CDR3 in DNA: TGTGCCAGCTCACTTTTCGCACAGAACACTGAAGCTTTCTTT. This gives the protein CASSLFAQNTEAFF.

The chain employs TRBV28 and TRBJ1-6, with D uncertain. The CDR3 contains 14 residues. Germline loops: CDR1 MDHEN, CDR2 SYDVKM. The V end lost 7 bases, the J end lost 1 base, and 8 bases lay between the germline ends. CDR3 residues: CASTLGSYNSPLHF. As DNA, the CDR3 is TGTGCCAGCACCCTCGGGTCCTATAATTCACCCCTCCACTTT. The full variable domain, its missing parts supplied by reference TRBV28 and TRBJ1-6, is DVKVTQSSRYLVKRTGEKVFLECVQDMDHENMFWYRQDPGLGLRLIYFSYDVKMKEKGDIPEGYSVSREKKERFSLILESASTNQTSMYLCASTLGSYNSPLHFGNGTRLTVT.

The V and J genes are TRBV27 and TRBJ2-1, with a tentative D call TRBD1 (6 bases). The germline V and J ends were trimmed by 7 bases and 7 bases, with 20 bases remaining between them. The CDR3 has 15 residues. Germline V lookup: CDR1 MNHEY, CDR2 SMNVEV (reference sequence). CDR3 loop: CASMQQGGRRNEQFF. The CDR3 nucleotides read TGTGCCAGCATGCAACAGGGCGGGCGTAGGAATGAGCAGTTCTTC.

J is TRBJ1-1 and V is TRBV9, with TRBD1 identical over 9 bases. This CDR3 spans 21 amino acids. V lost 3 bases, J lost 1 base, and 22 bases stayed unmatched. Germline V lookup: CDR1 SGDLS, CDR2 YYNGEE. CDR3 amino acids: CASSARFTPGQGVHTNTEAFF. In DNA form, the CDR3 reads TGTGCCAGCAGCGCCCGTTTTACGCCGGGACAGGGAGTCCATACGAACACTGAAGCTTTCTTT.

This clone was counted once. Written as DNA, the CDR3 is TGTGCCAGCAGCCGAGAACAGACGAACACCGGGGAGCTGTTTTTT. Translation: CASSREQTNTGELFF. V usage is TRBV3-1 (or the pseudogene TRBV3-2) and J usage is TRBJ2-2; D gene ambiguous. Germline V CDR1 and CDR2: LGHDT, YNNKEL (reference sequence). V gave up 4 bases and J gave up 0 bases, with 9 bases separating them. The CDR3 runs to 15 residues.

As DNA, the CDR3 is TGTGCCAGCAGACCACCCCAGGGGGAACAGTTCTTC. This sequence encodes CASRPPQGEQFF. The V and J genes are TRBV6-5 and TRBJ2-1; 7 bases line up with TRBD1. Germline trimming cut 6 bases from V and 13 bases from J; bases unmatched to any gene: 9. The CDR3 is made up of 12 amino acids. Germline V gene lookup returns CDR1 MNHEY and CDR2 SVGAGI.

The V call is TRBV30, the J call TRBJ2-3; 7 bases are shared with TRBD2. CDR3 length: 14 residues. J gave up 5 bases and V 3 bases, and 8 bases lay outside the gene matches. In germline, CDR1 is GTSNPN, CDR2 SVGIG (reference sequence). DNA of the CDR3: TGTGCCTGGAGCGTGGGGGGGAGCCGAGATACGCAGTATTTT. Protein product: CAWSVGGSRDTQYF.

The chain recombines TRBV12-3 or TRBV12-4 with TRBJ1-1; TRBD1 matches 7 bases. With V trimmed by 6 bases and J by 10 bases, 8 bases remained unmatched. The CDR3 contains 12 residues. The CDR3 reads CASSLGGGLAFF. DNA of the CDR3: TGTGCCAGCAGCCTCGGAGGGGGCCTAGCTTTCTTT.

This chain connects TRBV7-6 to TRBJ2-5; the match to TRBD2 covers 8 bases. Per the germline V gene, CDR1 is SGHVS and CDR2 is FNYEAQ. Trimming at V came to 4 bases and at J to 5 bases, leaving 9 bases not matched to a gene. The CDR3 length is 15 residues. DNA for the CDR3: TGTGCCAGCAGCTCGGGAGCGGGAGTTGGGGAGACCCAGTACTTC. Protein: CASSSGAGVGETQYF. Together with reference TRBV7-6 and TRBJ2-5, the CDR3 gives the full variable domain: GAGVSQSPRYKVTKRGQDVALRCDPISGHVSLYWYRQALGQGPEFLTYFNYEAQQDKSGLPNDRFSAERPEGSISTLTIQRTEQRDSAMYRCASSSGAGVGETQYFGPGTRLLVL.

This clone was counted ten times or more. This chain uses TRBV20-1 with TRBJ2-7; 7 positions agree with TRBD1. The CDR3 has 11 amino acids. Germline V lookup: CDR1 DFQATT, CDR2 SNEGSKA (reference sequence). V was pared by 6 bases and J by 5 bases, with 4 bases of the junction left unmatched. The CDR3 sequence: CSAHRGDEQYF. For the CDR3, the DNA is TGCAGTGCCCACAGGGGAGACGAGCAGTACTTC.

The rearrangement uses TRBV28 and TRBJ2-5, with D perhaps TRBD2 (6 bases). The germline V and J ends were trimmed by 7 bases and 3 bases, with 24 bases remaining between them. The CDR3 loop spans 17 amino acids. Germline V gene sequence: CDR1 MDHEN, CDR2 SYDVKM. The CDR3 DNA is TGTGCCAGCACTCGGATTCGCGGGGTGGAAGGAAAAGAGACCCAGTACTTC. Its protein is CASTRIRGVEGKETQYF.

The CDR3 region has the DNA TGTGCCAGCAGTCCGGGACTAGCGGGAGTAGACGAGCAGTACTTC. Translation gives CASSPGLAGVDEQYF. J is TRBJ2-7 and V is TRBV6-6, with 14 bases that match TRBD2. The CDR3 contains 15 residues. Trimming removed 5 bases from V and 5 bases from J; junction bases left unmatched: 5. Germline-derived CDR1 and CDR2 are MNHNY and SVGAGI (reference sequence).

This rearrangement joins TRBV7-2 to TRBJ1-2; possibly TRBD1 for D (6 bases). Germline values: CDR1 SGHTA, CDR2 FQGNSA. The V and J ends lost 5 bases and 8 bases respectively, with 18 bases between them. This CDR3 region has 14 residues. The CDR3 DNA reads TGTGCCAGCAGCCCGGGACAAAAGCTAGAGGGCTACACCTTC. This gives the protein CASSPGQKLEGYTF.

CDR3 sequence (DNA): TGTGCCAGCAGCCGAGCGGGACAGGGGCTTTACGAGCAGTACTTC. It yields the protein CASSRAGQGLYEQYF. The rearrangement uses TRBV6-2 or TRBV6-3 and TRBJ2-7, with 10 bases identical to TRBD1. CDR1 is MNHEY, CDR2 SVGEGT, per germline. The J segment lost 4 bases and the V segment lost 6 bases, leaving 9 bases of the junction unmatched. CDR3 length: 15 amino acids.

There are a few counts of this clone. V and J are TRBV3-1 (or the pseudogene TRBV3-2) and TRBJ1-6; D unclear. The CDR3 is 14 amino acids. Trimming took 3 bases from V and 5 from J, leaving 8 bases between them. CDR1 is LGHDT, CDR2 YNNKEL, per germline (reference sequence). CDR3 region: CASSQRHNNSPLHF. CDR3 nucleotide sequence: TGTGCCAGCAGCCAGAGACATAATAATTCACCCCTCCACTTT.

The chain joins TRBV7-2 to TRBJ2-1; 8 bases align to TRBD1. J was trimmed by 6 bases and V by 1 base; bases with no gene match: 5. This CDR3 is 15 amino acids long. Germline values: CDR1 SGHTA, CDR2 FQGNSA. CDR3 bases: TGTGCCAGCAGCTTAGATCACAGGGGGGTCAATGAGCAGTTCTTC. Its protein is CASSLDHRGVNEQFF.

The chain carries TRBV14 and TRBJ1-2; D is possibly TRBD1 (6 bases). Germline assignment: CDR1 SGHDN and CDR2 FVKESK. This CDR3 has 16 amino acids. Deletions cut 0 bases from V and 2 bases from J, with 13 bases between. DNA for the CDR3: TGTGCCAGCAGCCAAGACACAATCACAGGGAACTATGGCTACACCTTC. This gives the protein CASSQDTITGNYGYTF.

The chain uses TRBV2 and TRBJ1-5, with 10 bases that match TRBD1. CDR3 length: 13 residues. V was clipped by 8 bases and J by 5 bases; unmatched bases: 3. CDR1 and CDR2 from the germline V gene are SNHLY and FYNNEI. Here the CDR3 reads CASAGTGDQPQHF. CDR3 in DNA: TGTGCCAGCGCCGGGACAGGGGATCAGCCCCAGCATTTT.

This clone was detected only once. The gene calls are TRBV5-1 and TRBJ1-1; TRBD1 matches at 8 bases. The junction had 3 bases not matched to a gene; V was cut back by 4 bases and J by 1 base. Per the germline V gene, CDR1 is SGHRS and CDR2 is YFSETQ. The CDR3 is 14 amino acids. This CDR3 is CASSNGQGNTEAFF. CDR3 nucleotides: TGCGCCAGCAGCAACGGACAGGGGAACACTGAAGCTTTCTTT.